This TCR beta chain was identified in a study of T cell responses to AZD1222 COVID-19 vaccine. With regard to this clone: Its antigen is not known.

General study findings and limits: Increased Spike-specific TCR breadth and depth were observed after two AZD1222 doses. Clonal diversity may have been underestimated, and the donors were mostly white British, with more females than males.

Clones were sequenced by immunoSEQ multiplex PCR, and TCRdb holds only the in-frame ones, with some missing. The sample has roughly 79,000 clones, under 95% seen once. Germline-derived CDR1 and CDR2 are SNHLY and FYNNEI. Trimming took 7 bases from V and 0 from J, leaving 13 bases between them. The CDR3 is 15 residues long. The sequence came from an adult in good health. The sample in question was peripheral blood, obtained on day 0 of MenACWY control vaccination. V usage is TRBV2 and J usage is TRBJ1-3; D remains unclear. This chain's CDR3 is CASTSWADSGNTIYF. Here the CDR3 DNA reads TGTGCCAGCACTTCCTGGGCAGACTCTGGAAACACCATATATTTT.